The next 15 T cell receptor beta chains were all read from a single sample in a study of blood T cell repertoires in COVID-19. TCRdb's table, derived via immunoSEQ multiplex PCR, lists solely in-frame clones and lacks some. The sample has around 150,000 clones; around 82% are singletons. Sequencing used peripheral blood. These receptors originate from a woman aged 40 to 55 with COVID-19, enrolled during active disease.

This clone has a handful of counts. The chain carries TRBV7-9 and TRBJ2-7, with 8 bases fitting TRBD2. Germline V gene data show CDR1 as SEHNR and CDR2 as FQNEAQ (reference sequence). J was trimmed by 2 bases and V by 1 base; bases with no gene match: 1. The CDR3 contains 14 residues. CDR3 coding DNA: TGTGCCAGCAGCTTAGAGGGACTAGCCTACGAGCAGTACTTC. This sequence encodes CASSLEGLAYEQYF.

The V call is TRBV29-1, the J call TRBJ2-7; 9 bases map to TRBD1. The V gene's germline CDR1 is SQVTM and CDR2 ANQGSEA. After removal of 6 bases from V and 1 base from J, the junction contained 1 base not matched to a gene. There are 12 residues in the CDR3. The CDR3 spells CSVGQGSYEQYF. The DNA for the CDR3 is TGCAGCGTGGGACAGGGATCCTACGAGCAGTACTTC.

The chain joins TRBV29-1 to TRBJ2-5, with unresolved D. This CDR3 is 15 amino acids long. Trimming removed 6 bases at V and 2 bases at J, with 19 bases between. The germline CDR1 and CDR2 sequences are SQVTM and ANQGSEA. CDR3 in DNA: TGCAGCGTCCGACCCGTTAGACAAGGACAAGAGACCCAGTACTTC. Its protein is CSVRPVRQGQETQYF.

The CDR3 DNA sequence: TGTGCCAGTAGTATATCTAGCTCCAATGAGCAGTTCTTC. This codes for CASSISSSNEQFF. The rearrangement uses TRBV19 and TRBJ2-1, with a possible D match to TRBD2 (5 bases). In germline, CDR1 is LNHDA, CDR2 SQIVND (reference sequence). The CDR3 contains 13 residues. The V end lost 2 bases, the J end lost 6 bases, and 8 bases lay between the germline ends.

V and J are TRBV30 and TRBJ2-1, with TRBD1 matching over 12 bases. In germline, CDR1 is GTSNPN, CDR2 SVGIG (reference sequence). The CDR3 spans 13 residues. The junction had 4 bases not matched to a gene; V was cut back by 0 bases and J by 13 bases. The CDR3 region is CAWSVGTGGDQFF. In nucleotides, the CDR3 is TGTGCCTGGAGTGTGGGGACAGGGGGCGACCAGTTCTTC. The full variable domain, in which reference TRBV30 and TRBJ2-1 provide the parts outside the CDR3, is SQTIHQWPATLVQPVGSPLSLECTVEGTSNPNLYWYRQAAGRGLQLLFYSVGIGQISSEVPQNLSASRPQDRQFILSSKKLLLSDSGFYLCAWSVGTGGDQFFGPGTRLTVL.

V is TRBV20-1 and J is TRBJ2-3; 11 bases match TRBD2. The CDR3 contains 16 residues. CDR1 DFQATT and CDR2 SNEGSKA come from the germline V gene (reference sequence). J lost 0 bases, V lost 3 bases, and 5 bases had no gene match. For the CDR3, the DNA is TGCAGTGCTAGTAAACCTAGCGGGGGGAGCACAGATACGCAGTATTTT. It codes for CSASKPSGGSTDTQYF.

The chain uses TRBV7-9 and TRBJ1-4, with a possible D match to TRBD1 (5 bases). CDR1 is SEHNR and CDR2 is FQNEAQ in the germline V gene (reference sequence). The CDR3 is 15 amino acids. The V gene lost 1 base and the J gene lost 8 bases, with 14 bases spanning the gap. The CDR3 region has the DNA TGTGCCAGCAGCTTAGTGGGGGGAGAGAAGGAAAAACTGTTTTTT. Its protein is CASSLVGGEKEKLFF.

In DNA, the CDR3 is TGTGCCAGCAGCTCCGGACAGGGCAGCTACGAGCAGTACTTC. This translates into CASSSGQGSYEQYF. The J gene is TRBJ2-7, the V gene TRBV7-8, with 8 bases matching TRBD1. Trimming cost V 4 bases and J 3 bases; bases outside gene matches: 5. Per the germline V gene, CDR1 is SGHVS and CDR2 is FQNEAQ. This CDR3 has 14 residues. The whole variable domain, remainder taken from reference TRBV7-8 and TRBJ2-7, is GAGVSQSPRYKVAKRGQDVALRCDPISGHVSLFWYQQALGQGPEFLTYFQNEAQLDKSGLPSDRFFAERPEGSVSTLKIQRTQQEDSAVYLCASSSGQGSYEQYFGPGTRLTVT.

This sequence joins TRBV6-1 and TRBJ2-7; 10 bases map to TRBD2. The germline gives CDR1 MNHNS, CDR2 SASEGT. V lost 2 bases and J lost 0; bases outside the gene matches: 7. This CDR3 comprises 17 residues. The CDR3 sequence is CASSETSGRASSYEQYF. For the CDR3, the DNA is TGTGCCAGCAGTGAAACCAGCGGGAGGGCTTCCTCCTACGAGCAGTACTTC.

J is TRBJ1-3 and V is TRBV5-5; no reliable D call. CDR1 is SGHKS and CDR2 is YYEKEE in the germline V gene (reference sequence). The CDR3 is 18 residues long. V gave up 1 base and J gave up 0 bases, with 17 bases separating them. The CDR3 DNA sequence: TGTGCCAGCAGCTTGTTGGTGGGCCTGCGATTCTCTGGAAACACCATATATTTT. Protein product: CASSLLVGLRFSGNTIYF.

V is TRBV7-9 and J is TRBJ2-1; TRBD2 might be the D (6 bases). Between the trimmed V and J ends, which lost 5 bases and 3 bases, there was a span of 14 bases. This CDR3 comprises 15 residues. Germline V lookup: CDR1 SEHNR, CDR2 FQNEAQ (reference sequence). Here the CDR3 reads CASSGGGPLYNEQFF. As DNA, the CDR3 is TGTGCCAGCAGCGGGGGAGGACCCCTCTACAATGAGCAGTTCTTC. Complete variable domain (other parts from reference TRBV7-9 and TRBJ2-1): DTGVSQNPRHKITKRGQNVTFRCDPISEHNRLYWYRQTLGQGPEFLTYFQNEAQLEKSRLLSDRFSAERPKGSFSTLEIQRTEQGDSAMYLCASSGGGPLYNEQFFGPGTRLTVL.

As to this clone: One end of the junction is discordant with germline, which a read error may explain. This chain uses TRBV25-1 with TRBJ2-1; 10 nucleotides match TRBD2. This CDR3 contains 14 residues. From germline, CDR1 is MGHDK and CDR2 SYGVNS. This CDR3 reads CASSEGGGLALSVF. In DNA form, the CDR3 reads TGTGCCAGCAGTGAGGGGGGGGGACTAGCGCTCTCCGTCTTC.

This clone was detected a few times. J is TRBJ2-1 and V is TRBV11-3; 10 bases align to TRBD1. This CDR3 spans 15 amino acids. J was trimmed by 10 bases and V by 4 bases; bases with no gene match: 10. Germline loops: CDR1 SGHNT, CDR2 YENEEA. CDR3 sequence: CASSSRGGQGNEQFF. The CDR3 nucleotides are TGTGCCAGCAGCTCCCGCGGGGGACAGGGGAACGAGCAGTTCTTC.

V usage is TRBV4-2 and J usage is TRBJ2-1, with TRBD2 matching over 7 bases. CDR3 size: 16 residues. After removal of 5 bases from V and 7 bases from J, the junction contained 14 bases not matched to a gene. Germline V gives CDR1 LGHNA, CDR2 YNFKEQ. CDR3 in amino acids: CASSNPGTLGGNEQFF. Written as DNA, the CDR3 is TGTGCCAGCAGCAACCCCGGGACCCTGGGAGGGAATGAGCAGTTCTTC.

The J gene is TRBJ2-3, the V gene TRBV24-1, with TRBD2 matching 14 bases. Trimming removed 2 bases from V and 6 bases from J; junction bases left unmatched: 0. The V gene's germline CDR1 is KGHDR and CDR2 SFDVKD. This CDR3 has 15 amino acids. CDR3 protein: CATSDWTSGRDTQYF. The CDR3 bases are TGTGCCACCAGTGATTGGACTAGCGGGAGGGATACGCAGTATTTT.